What follows is one T cell receptor (beta chain) and its context. The antigen remains undetermined. This sample is drawn from a study of blood T cells in healthy people across ages. Overall study findings and caveats: Long-lived donors carried more naive CD4+ cells and greater diversity than aged donors. Any conclusive comparison of naive versus antigen-experienced cells was prevented by using unsorted PBMCs.

Donors each provided about 10 milliliters of peripheral blood. V lost 1 base, J lost 6 bases, and 9 bases lay in between. Germline V gives CDR1 LNHNV, CDR2 YYDKDF (reference sequence). The CDR3 is 13 amino acids. A J-beta primer mix and a sample-barcoded 5' primer were used in a second PCR of roughly 6 to 12 cycles. The authors tagged each cDNA molecule using a template-switch adaptor with 12 random nucleotides. TCRdb analysed the 5' RACE reads with MiXCR anew, one entry per CDR3 protein. Of 700,000 or so distinct CDR3 sequences in the sample, 40% to 45% were seen once. V is TRBV15 and J is TRBJ1-2; D might be TRBD1 (5 bases). The sequence came from a man older than 75 in good health. The sequenced sample consisted of blood. DNA for the CDR3: TGTGCCACCAGCAGAGGTCCAGGGAATGGCTACACCTTC. This codes for CATSRGPGNGYTF.